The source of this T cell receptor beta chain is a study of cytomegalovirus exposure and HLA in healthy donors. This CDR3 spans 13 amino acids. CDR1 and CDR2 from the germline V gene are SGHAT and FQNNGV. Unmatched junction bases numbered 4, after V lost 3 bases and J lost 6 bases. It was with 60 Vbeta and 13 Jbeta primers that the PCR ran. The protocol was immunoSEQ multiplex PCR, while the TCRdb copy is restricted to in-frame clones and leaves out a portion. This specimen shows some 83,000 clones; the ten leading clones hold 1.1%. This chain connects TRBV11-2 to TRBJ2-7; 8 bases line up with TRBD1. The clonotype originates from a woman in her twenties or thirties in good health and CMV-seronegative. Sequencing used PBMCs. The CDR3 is CASSFGQGGEQYF. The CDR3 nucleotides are TGTGCCAGCAGCTTTGGACAGGGAGGCGAGCAGTACTTC.